This T cell receptor (beta chain) was sequenced during a study of CD8+CD57+ T cells in acquired aplastic anemia. Study in general: Sorted CD4+ and CD8+ cells yielded DNA averaging about 3.1 ug.

CDR3 length: 15 residues. V shed 4 bases, J shed 4 bases, and the junction held 7 bases outside the gene matches. CDR1 is SGHTS, CDR2 YDEGEE, per germline. Genomic DNA constituted the template upon which TCR beta VDJ and CDR3 profiling was performed. MiXCR was run by TCRdb on the reads, yielding one entry per CDR3 protein. The sample records roughly 170,000 distinct CDR3 sequences, about three fifths being singletons. This clonotype was counted at least ten times. Specimen: sorted CD4+, CD8+, or CD8+CD57+ T cells (not recorded which) from PBMCs. The chain couples TRBV5-8 to TRBJ2-7, with 11 bases identical to TRBD1. This clonotype was sampled from a human donor in good health. Here the CDR3 reads CASSPWTGGGYEQYF. CDR3 bases: TGTGCCAGCAGCCCGTGGACAGGGGGCGGTTACGAGCAGTACTTC.